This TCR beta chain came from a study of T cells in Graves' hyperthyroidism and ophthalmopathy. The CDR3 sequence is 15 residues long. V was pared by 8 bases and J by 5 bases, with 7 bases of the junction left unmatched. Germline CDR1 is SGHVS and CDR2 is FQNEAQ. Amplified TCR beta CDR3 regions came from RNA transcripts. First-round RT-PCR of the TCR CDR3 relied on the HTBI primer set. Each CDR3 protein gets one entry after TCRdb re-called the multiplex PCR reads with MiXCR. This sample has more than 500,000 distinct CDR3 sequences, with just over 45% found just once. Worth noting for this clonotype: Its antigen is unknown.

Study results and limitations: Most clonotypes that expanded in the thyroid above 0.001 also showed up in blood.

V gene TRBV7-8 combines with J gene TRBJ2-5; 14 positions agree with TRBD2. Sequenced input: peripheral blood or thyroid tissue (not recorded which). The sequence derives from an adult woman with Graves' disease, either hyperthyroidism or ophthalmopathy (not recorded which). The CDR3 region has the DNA TGTGCCAGCTCGGGGACTAGCGGGAGCCTTGAGACCCAGTACTTC. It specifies CASSGTSGSLETQYF.